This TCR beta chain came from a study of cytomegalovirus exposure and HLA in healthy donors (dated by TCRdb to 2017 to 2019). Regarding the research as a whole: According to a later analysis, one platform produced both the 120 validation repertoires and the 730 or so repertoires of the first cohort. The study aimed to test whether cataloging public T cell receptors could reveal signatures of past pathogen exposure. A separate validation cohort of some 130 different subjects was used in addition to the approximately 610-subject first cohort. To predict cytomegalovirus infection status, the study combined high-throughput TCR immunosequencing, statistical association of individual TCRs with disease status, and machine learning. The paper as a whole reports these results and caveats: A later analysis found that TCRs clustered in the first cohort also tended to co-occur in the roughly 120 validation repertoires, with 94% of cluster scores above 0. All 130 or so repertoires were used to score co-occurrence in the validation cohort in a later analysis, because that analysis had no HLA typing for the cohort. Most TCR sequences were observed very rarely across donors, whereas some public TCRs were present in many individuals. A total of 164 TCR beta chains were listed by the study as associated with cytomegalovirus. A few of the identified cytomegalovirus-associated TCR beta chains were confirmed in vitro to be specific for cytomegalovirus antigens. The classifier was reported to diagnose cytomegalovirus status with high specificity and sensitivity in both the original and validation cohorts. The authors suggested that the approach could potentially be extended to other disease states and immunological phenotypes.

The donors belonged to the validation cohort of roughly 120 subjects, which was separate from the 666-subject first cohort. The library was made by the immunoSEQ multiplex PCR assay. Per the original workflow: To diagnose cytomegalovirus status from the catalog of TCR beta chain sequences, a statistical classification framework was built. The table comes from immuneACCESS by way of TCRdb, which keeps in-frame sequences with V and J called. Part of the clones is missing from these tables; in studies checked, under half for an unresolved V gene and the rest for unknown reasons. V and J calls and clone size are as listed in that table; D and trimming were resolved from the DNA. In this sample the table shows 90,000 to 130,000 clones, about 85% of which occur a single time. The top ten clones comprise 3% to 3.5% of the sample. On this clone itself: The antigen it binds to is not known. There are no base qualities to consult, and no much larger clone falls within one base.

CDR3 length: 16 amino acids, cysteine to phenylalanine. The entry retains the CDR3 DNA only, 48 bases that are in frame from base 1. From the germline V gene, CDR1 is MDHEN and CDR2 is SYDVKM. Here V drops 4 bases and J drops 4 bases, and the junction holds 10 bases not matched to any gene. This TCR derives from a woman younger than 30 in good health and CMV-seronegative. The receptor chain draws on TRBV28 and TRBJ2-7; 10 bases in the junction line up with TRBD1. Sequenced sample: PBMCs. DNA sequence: TGTGCCAGCAGTTCCTCCGGGACAGGGGCGGGGTACGAGCAGTACTTC. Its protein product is CASSSSGTGAGYEQYF.